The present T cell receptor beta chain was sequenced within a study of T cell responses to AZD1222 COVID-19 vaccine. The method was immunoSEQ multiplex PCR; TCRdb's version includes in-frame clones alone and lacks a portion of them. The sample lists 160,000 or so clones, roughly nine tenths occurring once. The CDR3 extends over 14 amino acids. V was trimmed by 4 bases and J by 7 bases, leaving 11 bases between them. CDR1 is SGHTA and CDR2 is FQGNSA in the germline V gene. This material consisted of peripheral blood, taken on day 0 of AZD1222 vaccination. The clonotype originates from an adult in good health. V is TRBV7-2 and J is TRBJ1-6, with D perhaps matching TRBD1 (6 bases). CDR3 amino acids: CASSSDRRNSPLHF. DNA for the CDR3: TGTGCCAGCAGCTCGGACAGACGAAATTCACCCCTCCACTTT.